Listed here are 31 T cell receptor beta chains from one sample, sequenced in a study of blood T cells in healthy people across ages. A sample-barcoded 5' primer and a J-beta primer mix were used in a second PCR of roughly 6 to 12 cycles. TCRdb independently ran MiXCR on the 5' RACE reads; one entry per CDR3 protein. Seen here are hundreds of thousands of distinct CDR3 sequences, about 61% observed once, and the top ten hold about 26%. The sample comprised blood. Every receptor here comes from a man aged 35 to 55 in good health.

This clonotype has a single count. The chain uses TRBV6-5 and TRBJ1-2, with TRBD1 as a possible D gene (5 bases). The CDR3 runs to 16 residues. V dropped 7 bases and J dropped 4 bases, with 22 bases sitting between them. Per germline, CDR1 MNHEY and CDR2 SVGAGI. CDR3 region: CASTLRQGRPGYGYTF. The CDR3 coding sequence is TGTGCCAGCACTCTCCGGCAGGGACGTCCGGGCTATGGCTACACCTTC.

This clonotype was detected only once. This sequence joins TRBV24-1 and TRBJ2-1, with TRBD2 matching 11 bases. Germline trimming cut 3 bases from V and 12 bases from J; bases unmatched to any gene: 12. This CDR3 contains 16 residues. The germline V gene encodes CDR1 KGHDR and CDR2 SFDVKD. The CDR3 DNA reads as TGTGCCACCAGTGATCCGGGACTAGCGGCCACAGGTCGGCAGTTCTTC. It is translated as CATSDPGLAATGRQFF.

The V call is TRBV3-1, the J call TRBJ1-6; TRBD1 is a possible D gene (6 bases). The ends were cut back, 3 bases at V and 6 bases at J, with 9 bases in the middle. This CDR3 contains 14 residues. Germline V CDR1 and CDR2: LGHDT, YNNKEL (reference sequence). The CDR3, as DNA: TGTGCCAGCAGCCACAGGGGTGGTAATTCACCCCTCCACTTT. Protein sequence: CASSHRGGNSPLHF.

Remarks on this clonotype: Mismatch with germline at one junction end may stem from a read error. This chain connects TRBV7-3 to TRBJ2-1; 8 positions agree with TRBD2. Germline assignment: CDR1 SGHTA and CDR2 FQGTGA. This CDR3 comprises 15 residues. The DNA for the CDR3 is TGTGCCAGCAGCCCCGGCGGGGGGACCTACAGTGAGCAGTTCTTC. Translated: CASSPGGGTYSEQFF.

There are a few counts of this clonotype. The rearrangement links TRBV7-2 to TRBJ1-2; unclear D gene. The germline V and J ends were trimmed by 4 bases and 7 bases, with 19 bases remaining between them. The CDR3 has 15 amino acids. CDR1 is SGHTA and CDR2 is FQGNSA in the germline V gene. CDR3 coding DNA: TGTGCCAGCAGCTCCCGGGCCGGGAAAGCGGGTGGCTACACCTTC. As protein: CASSSRAGKAGGYTF.

The chain carries TRBV24-1 and TRBJ2-5; D could derive from TRBD1 or TRBD2 (7 bases each). Near its end, the DNA agrees better with TRBJ2-7, so the J call may be wrong. Germline V gene data show CDR1 as KGHDR and CDR2 as SFDVKD. The CDR3 has 16 amino acids. CDR3 protein: CATSDSRGGTYYEQYF. In nucleotides, the CDR3 is TGTGCCACCAGTGATTCCAGGGGGGGTACCTACTACGAGCAGTACTTC.

The chain combines TRBV28 with TRBJ2-1, with 8 bases that match TRBD2. The CDR3 contains 18 residues. V was pared by 5 bases and J by 0 bases, with 12 bases of the junction left unmatched. CDR1 MDHEN and CDR2 SYDVKM come from the germline V gene. CDR3 in DNA: TGTGCCAGCAGTAGGAGTCCGGGACTAGGGACCTCCTACAATGAGCAGTTCTTC. Protein: CASSRSPGLGTSYNEQFF.

This clonotype appeared many times. The chain employs TRBV24-1 and TRBJ2-1, with a weak D call TRBD1 (5 bases). This CDR3 region has 14 residues. Trimming took off 5 bases at V and 1 base at J, with 8 bases between the two ends. Germline V gives CDR1 KGHDR, CDR2 SFDVKD. CDR3 DNA sequence: TGTGCCACCAGTGGGGGCCTATCCTACAATGAGCAGTTCTTC. This translates into CATSGGLSYNEQFF.

A note on this clonotype: Since a much larger clone is just one base distant, this may be a read error. This chain links TRBV6-1 with TRBJ2-7; D might be TRBD2 (5 bases). There are 13 residues in the CDR3. Germline V lookup: CDR1 MNHNS, CDR2 SASEGT. The CDR3 region is CAGSDAGAYEQYF. The CDR3 nucleotides read TGTGCCGGCAGTGACGCCGGGGCCTACGAGCAGTACTTC.

This sequence joins TRBV7-8 and TRBJ2-7; 8 bases align to TRBD1. The length of the CDR3 is 14 residues. V dropped 1 base and J dropped 7; count of bases not matched to a gene: 6. Germline V gene data show CDR1 as SGHVS and CDR2 as FQNEAQ. CDR3 coding DNA: TGTGCCAGCAGCTTAGGGGACAGGTTGTGGGAGCAGTACTTC. It codes for CASSLGDRLWEQYF.

The chain has TRBV7-9 and TRBJ2-1; D perhaps matches TRBD1 (6 bases). The CDR3 extends over 17 amino acids. Trimming took off 2 bases at V and 6 bases at J, with 20 bases between the two ends. Per germline, CDR1 SEHNR and CDR2 FQNEAQ (reference sequence). CDR3 DNA sequence: TGTGCCAGCAGCTTATTTGATTCCGAACAGGGAATCAATGAGCAGTTCTTC. This translates into CASSLFDSEQGINEQFF. Full variable domain (missing parts from reference TRBV7-9 and TRBJ2-1): DTGVSQNPRHKITKRGQNVTFRCDPISEHNRLYWYRQTLGQGPEFLTYFQNEAQLEKSRLLSDRFSAERPKGSFSTLEIQRTEQGDSAMYLCASSLFDSEQGINEQFFGPGTRLTVL.

This clonotype was detected only a few times. The V gene is TRBV13, the J gene TRBJ2-3, with TRBD2 matching over 7 bases. CDR1 PRHDT and CDR2 FYEKMQ come from the germline V gene (reference sequence). The V segment lost 5 bases and the J segment 3 bases; nucleotides outside the gene matches: 11. The CDR3 has 16 amino acids. The CDR3 is CASSPPGTGGTDTQYF. Here the CDR3 DNA reads TGTGCCAGCAGCCCACCCGGCACGGGAGGAACAGATACGCAGTATTTT.

The chain employs TRBV10-2 and TRBJ2-7; TRBD2 matches 11 bases. This CDR3 contains 15 residues. Trimming took 5 bases from V and 6 from J; bases not matched to a gene: 9. Germline V lookup: CDR1 WSHSY, CDR2 SAAADI. The CDR3 bases are TGCGCCAGCAGTTTAGCGGGAGGGCCACAGTCCGAGCAGTACTTC. This codes for CASSLAGGPQSEQYF.

The chain couples TRBV6-2 or TRBV6-3 to TRBJ2-1, with D possibly TRBD2 on 5 matching bases. The V end lost 7 bases, the J end lost 0 bases, and 19 bases lay between the germline ends. This CDR3 comprises 17 residues. The V gene's germline CDR1 is MNHEY and CDR2 SVGEGT. The CDR3 DNA sequence: TGTGCCAGCACCGCCTTTCAGCCCCGGGGCTCCTACAATGAGCAGTTCTTC. Protein: CASTAFQPRGSYNEQFF.

This clonotype was detected ten times or more. The J gene is TRBJ2-5, the V gene TRBV9; TRBD2 is a possible D gene (5 bases). Between the trimmed V and J ends, which lost 4 bases and 1 base, there was a span of 14 bases. This CDR3 contains 15 residues. The germline gives CDR1 SGDLS, CDR2 YYNGEE. The CDR3 region has the DNA TGTGCCAGCAGCCGATGGACTGCTCCCCAAGAGACCCAGTACTTC. Translating gives CASSRWTAPQETQYF. The entire variable domain, with the rest obtained from reference TRBV9 and TRBJ2-5, is as follows: DSGVTQTPKHLITATGQRVTLRCSPRSGDLSVYWYQQSLDQGLQFLIQYYNGEERAKGNILERFSAQQFPDLHSELNLSSLELGDSALYFCASSRWTAPQETQYFGPGTRLLVL.

This clonotype has more than one count but fewer than ten. V is TRBV7-2 and J is TRBJ1-2; the match to TRBD1 covers 8 bases. In germline, CDR1 is SGHTA, CDR2 FQGNSA. Unmatched junction bases numbered 2, after V lost 0 bases and J lost 5 bases. The CDR3 has 14 residues. CDR3 nucleotides: TGTGCCAGCAGCTTAGCGGACAGGGTTTATGGCTACACCTTC. This gives the protein CASSLADRVYGYTF.

For the CDR3, the DNA is TGTGCCAGCGGAACGGAACCTAATGAGCAGTTCTTC. Translation gives CASGTEPNEQFF. The chain recombines TRBV28 with TRBJ2-1; D remains ambiguous. CDR1 and CDR2 (germline): MDHEN, SYDVKM. The CDR3 sequence is 12 residues long. V lost 8 bases and J lost 7, with 12 bases in between.

The rearrangement uses TRBV20-1 and TRBJ2-3; 9 nucleotides match TRBD2. The germline V gene has CDR1 DFQATT and CDR2 SNEGSKA (reference sequence). The V segment lost 0 bases and the J segment 2 bases; nucleotides outside the gene matches: 3. The CDR3 is 15 residues long. CDR3 in DNA: TGCAGTGCTAGAGAGTGGACTAGCGCCACAGATACGCAGTATTTT. It encodes CSAREWTSATDTQYF.

The J gene is TRBJ2-2, the V gene TRBV29-1; D is perhaps TRBD1 (6 bases). With 5 bases removed from V and 7 bases from J, the gap between germline ends came to 14 bases. The germline CDR1 and CDR2 sequences are SQVTM and ANQGSEA. This CDR3 has 13 residues. The CDR3 loop reads CSVRQGMDGELFF. CDR3 bases: TGCAGCGTTCGCCAGGGGATGGACGGGGAGCTGTTTTTT.

This clonotype was counted a single time. The chain recombines TRBV4-3 with TRBJ2-7, with 8 bases identical to TRBD1. There are 17 residues in the CDR3. Per the germline V gene, CDR1 is LGHNA and CDR2 is YSLEER. With V trimmed by 0 bases and J by 4 bases, 11 bases remained unmatched. The CDR3, as DNA: TGCGCCAGCAGCCAAGAAATGCCAGGGACAGGTCGATACGAGCAGTACTTC. As protein: CASSQEMPGTGRYEQYF.

CDR3 nucleotide sequence: TGTGCCAGCAGCCCCGAGACGGGACAAGAGACCCAGTTCTTC. It encodes CASSPETGQETQFF. V usage is TRBV5-6 and J usage is TRBJ2-1; a weak D match, TRBD1 (6 bases). Trimming took off 4 bases at V and 13 bases at J, with 21 bases between the two ends. Per germline, CDR1 SGHDT and CDR2 YYEEEE. This CDR3 contains 14 residues.

To note about this clonotype: A read error may explain this, as a much larger clone is one base away. J is TRBJ1-1 and V is TRBV5-1; the D is unclear. The CDR3 spans 13 residues. Trimming shortened V by 1 base and J by 0 bases, and 4 bases separated the two germline ends. The germline V gene has CDR1 SGHRS and CDR2 YFSETQ. The CDR3 coding sequence is TGCGCCAGCAGCTTGAAGTTGAACACTGAAGCTTTCTTT. The encoded protein is CASSLKLNTEAFF.

This clonotype appeared a single time. The chain recombines TRBV4-1 with TRBJ1-5; no firm D call. Between the trimmed V and J ends, which lost 0 bases and 6 bases, there was a span of 6 bases. Per germline, CDR1 MGHRA and CDR2 YSYEKL. CDR3 size: 13 residues. The CDR3 here is CASSQEWGQPQHF. CDR3 bases: TGCGCCAGCAGCCAAGAGTGGGGTCAGCCCCAGCATTTT.

The rearrangement links TRBV28 to TRBJ2-7, with 8 bases aligning to TRBD2. Per germline, CDR1 MDHEN and CDR2 SYDVKM. CDR3 size: 16 residues. The trim removed 5 bases at V and 3 bases at J, leaving 12 bases unmatched. CDR3 protein: CASSPRGGEKFYEQYF. CDR3 nucleotide sequence: TGTGCCAGCAGTCCCCGGGGGGGGGAAAAGTTCTACGAGCAGTACTTC. Combining the CDR3 with reference TRBV28 and TRBJ2-7 gives the whole variable domain DVKVTQSSRYLVKRTGEKVFLECVQDMDHENMFWYRQDPGLGLRLIYFSYDVKMKEKGDIPEGYSVSREKKERFSLILESASTNQTSMYLCASSPRGGEKFYEQYFGPGTRLTVT.

This clonotype was detected only once. CDR3 sequence reads: CASSLNPVSVTQETQYF. The CDR3 DNA sequence: TGTGCCAGCAGCCTAAATCCCGTTAGCGTAACCCAAGAGACCCAGTACTTC. The chain uses TRBV12-3 or TRBV12-4 and TRBJ2-5; TRBD2 is a possible D gene (5 bases). V was clipped by 6 bases and J by 1 base, with 21 bases between them. This CDR3 is built from 17 residues.

In the case of this clonotype: This clone may be a read error of a much larger clone one base away. The CDR3 reads CASGLWRGEQYF. The CDR3 coding sequence is TGTGCCAGCGGCTTGTGGCGGGGGGAGCAGTACTTC. V and J are TRBV5-4 and TRBJ2-7, with 7 bases lining up with TRBD2. The length of the CDR3 is 12 residues. Germline values: CDR1 SGHNT, CDR2 YYREEE (reference sequence).

This chain joins TRBV9 and TRBJ2-2, with 7 bases that match TRBD1. CDR1 and CDR2 (germline): SGDLS, YYNGEE. The CDR3 extends over 16 amino acids. The trim removed 0 bases at V and 5 bases at J, leaving 7 bases unmatched. The DNA for the CDR3 is TGTGCCAGCAGCGTAGGAATGAGGGGGCGGACCGGGGAGCTGTTTTTT. It yields the protein CASSVGMRGRTGELFF.

This clonotype was seen a handful of times. The J gene is TRBJ2-7, the V gene TRBV6-1; D is unresolved. Germline lookup yields CDR1 MNHNS and CDR2 SASEGT. The CDR3 has 12 amino acids. V was pared by 4 bases and J by 2 bases, with 6 bases between. Here the CDR3 reads CASSGFAYEQYF. DNA for the CDR3: TGTGCCAGCAGTGGTTTTGCCTACGAGCAGTACTTC.

This clonotype was seen more than once but under ten times. V and J are TRBV6-2 or TRBV6-3 and TRBJ1-2; D is uncertain. This CDR3 has 16 residues. Deletions cut 0 bases from V and 2 bases from J, with 13 bases between. CDR1 MNHEY and CDR2 SVGEGT come from the germline V gene. CDR3: CASSYSIYRVNYGYTF. The CDR3 nucleotides are TGTGCCAGCAGTTACTCGATCTATCGGGTAAACTATGGCTACACCTTC.

This clonotype occurred once. CDR3 in DNA: TGTGCCAGCAGGCGACAGGGGATTCAGAACACTGAAGCTTTCTTT. The encoded protein is CASRRQGIQNTEAFF. V and J are TRBV6-5 and TRBJ1-1, with TRBD1 matching 8 bases. V shed 6 bases, J shed 1 base, and the junction held 7 bases outside the gene matches. This CDR3 is 15 amino acids long. Germline CDR1 reads MNHEY; CDR2 reads SVGAGI.

The chain has TRBV3-1 and TRBJ1-1; D is undetermined. V lost 0 bases and J 11 bases, leaving 22 bases between the germline ends. The CDR3 extends over 16 amino acids. In germline, CDR1 is LGHDT, CDR2 YNNKEL (reference sequence). In DNA, the CDR3 is TGTGCCAGCAGCCAAGAACGGTTGCCGACGGGATCGGTCGCTTTCTTT. Its translation: CASSQERLPTGSVAFF.